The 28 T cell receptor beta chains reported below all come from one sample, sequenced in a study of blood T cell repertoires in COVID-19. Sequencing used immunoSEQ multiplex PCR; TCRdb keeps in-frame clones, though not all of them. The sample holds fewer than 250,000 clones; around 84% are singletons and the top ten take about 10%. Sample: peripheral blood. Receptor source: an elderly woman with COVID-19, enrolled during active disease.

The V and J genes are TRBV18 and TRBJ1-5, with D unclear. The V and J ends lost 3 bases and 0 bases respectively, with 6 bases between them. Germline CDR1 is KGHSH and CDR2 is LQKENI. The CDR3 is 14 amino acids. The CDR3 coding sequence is TGTGCCAGCTCACCCCCAAATAGCAATCAGCCCCAGCATTTT. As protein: CASSPPNSNQPQHF.

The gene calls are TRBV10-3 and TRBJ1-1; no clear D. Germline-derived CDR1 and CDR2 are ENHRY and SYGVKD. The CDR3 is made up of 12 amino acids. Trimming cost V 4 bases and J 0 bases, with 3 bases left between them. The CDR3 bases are TGTGCCATCAGTGCCATGAACACTGAAGCTTTCTTT. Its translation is CAISAMNTEAFF.

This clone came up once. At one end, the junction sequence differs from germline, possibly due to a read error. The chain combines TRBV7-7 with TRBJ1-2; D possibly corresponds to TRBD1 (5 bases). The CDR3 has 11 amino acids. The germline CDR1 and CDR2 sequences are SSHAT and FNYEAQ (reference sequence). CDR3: CASSPGYGYTF. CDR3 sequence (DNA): TGTGCTAGCAGCCCAGGGTATGGCTACACCTTC.

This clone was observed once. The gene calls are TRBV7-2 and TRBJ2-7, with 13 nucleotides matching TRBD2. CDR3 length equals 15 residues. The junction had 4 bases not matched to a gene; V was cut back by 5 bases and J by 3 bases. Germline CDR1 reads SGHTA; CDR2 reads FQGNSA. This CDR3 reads CASSQTSGGNYEQYF. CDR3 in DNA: TGTGCCAGCAGCCAGACTAGCGGGGGGAACTACGAGCAGTACTTC.

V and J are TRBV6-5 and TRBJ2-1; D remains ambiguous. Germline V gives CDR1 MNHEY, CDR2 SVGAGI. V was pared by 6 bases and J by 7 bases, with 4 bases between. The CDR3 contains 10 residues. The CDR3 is CASRRNEQFF. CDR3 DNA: TGTGCCAGCAGGAGAAATGAGCAGTTCTTC.

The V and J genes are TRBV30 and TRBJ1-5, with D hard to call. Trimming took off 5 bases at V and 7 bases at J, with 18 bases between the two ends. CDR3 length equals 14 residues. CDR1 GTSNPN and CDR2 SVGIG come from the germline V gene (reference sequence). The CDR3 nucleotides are TGTGCCTGGTCTCGGGAGTCCGGGGAGCAGCCCCAGCATTTT. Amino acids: CAWSRESGEQPQHF.

CDR3 sequence (DNA): TGTGCCAGCAGCTTACGATCGGGGGTCTCGAACACCGGGGAGCTGTTTTTT. Amino acids: CASSLRSGVSNTGELFF. The rearrangement links TRBV7-2 to TRBJ2-2; the D gene is possibly TRBD2 (6 bases). The CDR3 has 17 amino acids. The germline V gene encodes CDR1 SGHTA and CDR2 FQGNSA. V was cut by 2 bases and J by 0 bases, with 13 bases left in between.

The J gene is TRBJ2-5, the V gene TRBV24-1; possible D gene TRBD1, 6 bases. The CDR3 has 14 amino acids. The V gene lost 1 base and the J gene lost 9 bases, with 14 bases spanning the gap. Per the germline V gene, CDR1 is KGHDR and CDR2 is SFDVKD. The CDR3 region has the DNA TGTGCCACCAGTGATTTCGTGCAGGGGTCGGCCCAGTACTTC. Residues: CATSDFVQGSAQYF.

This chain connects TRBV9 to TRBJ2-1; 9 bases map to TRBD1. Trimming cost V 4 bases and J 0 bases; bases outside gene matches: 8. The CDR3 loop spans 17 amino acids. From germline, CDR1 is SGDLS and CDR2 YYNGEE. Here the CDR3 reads CASSPGQGGGSYNEQFF. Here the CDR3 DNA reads TGTGCCAGCAGCCCGGGACAGGGCGGGGGCTCCTACAATGAGCAGTTCTTC. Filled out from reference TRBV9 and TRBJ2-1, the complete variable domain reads DSGVTQTPKHLITATGQRVTLRCSPRSGDLSVYWYQQSLDQGLQFLIQYYNGEERAKGNILERFSAQQFPDLHSELNLSSLELGDSALYFCASSPGQGGGSYNEQFFGPGTRLTVL.

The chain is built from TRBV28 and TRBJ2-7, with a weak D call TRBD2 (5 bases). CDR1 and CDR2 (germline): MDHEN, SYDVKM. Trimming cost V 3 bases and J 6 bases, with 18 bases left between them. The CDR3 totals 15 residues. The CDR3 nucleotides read TGTGCCAGCAGTTTTCAAGGGCGAGGGAGAGGCGAGCAGTACGTC. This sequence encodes CASSFQGRGRGEQYV.

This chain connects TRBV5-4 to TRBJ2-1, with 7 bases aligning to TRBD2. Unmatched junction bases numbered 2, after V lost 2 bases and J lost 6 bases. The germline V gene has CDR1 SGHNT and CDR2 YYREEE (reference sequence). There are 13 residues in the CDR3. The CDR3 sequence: CASSFRGGNEQFF. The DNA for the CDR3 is TGTGCCAGCAGCTTTCGCGGGGGCAATGAGCAGTTCTTC.

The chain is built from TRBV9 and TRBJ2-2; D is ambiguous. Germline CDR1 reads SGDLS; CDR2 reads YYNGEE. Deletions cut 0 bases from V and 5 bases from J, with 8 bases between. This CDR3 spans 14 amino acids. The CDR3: CASSVVTTTGELFF. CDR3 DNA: TGTGCCAGCAGCGTAGTTACAACGACCGGGGAGCTGTTTTTT.

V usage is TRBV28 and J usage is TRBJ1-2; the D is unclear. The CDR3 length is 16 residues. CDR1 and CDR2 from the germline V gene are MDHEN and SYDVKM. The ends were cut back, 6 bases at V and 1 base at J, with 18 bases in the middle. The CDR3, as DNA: TGTGCCAGCAGAGTCCCAAATACCGACTTTAACTATGGCTACACCTTC. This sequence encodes CASRVPNTDFNYGYTF.

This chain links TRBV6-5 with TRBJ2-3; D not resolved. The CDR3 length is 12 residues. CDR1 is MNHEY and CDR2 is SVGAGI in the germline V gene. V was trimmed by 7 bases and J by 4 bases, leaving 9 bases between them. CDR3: CASKYTSDTQYF. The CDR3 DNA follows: TGTGCCAGCAAATATACTTCAGATACGCAGTATTTT.

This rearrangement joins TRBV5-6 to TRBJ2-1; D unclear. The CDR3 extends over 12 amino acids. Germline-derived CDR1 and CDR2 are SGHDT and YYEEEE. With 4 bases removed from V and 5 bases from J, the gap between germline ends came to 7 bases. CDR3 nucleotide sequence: TGTGCCAGCAGCATCAGGAACAATGAGCAGTTCTTC. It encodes CASSIRNNEQFF. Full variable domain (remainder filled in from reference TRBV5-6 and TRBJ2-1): DAGVTQSPTHLIKTRGQQVTLRCSPKSGHDTVSWYQQALGQGPQFIFQYYEEEERQRGNFPDRFSGHQFPNYSSELNVNALLLGDSALYLCASSIRNNEQFFGPGTRLTVL.

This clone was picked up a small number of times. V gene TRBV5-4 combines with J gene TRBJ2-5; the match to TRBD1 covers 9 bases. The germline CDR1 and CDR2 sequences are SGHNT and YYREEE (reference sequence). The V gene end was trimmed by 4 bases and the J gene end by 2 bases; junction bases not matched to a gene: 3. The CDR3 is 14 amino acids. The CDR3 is CASSPDRGQETQYF. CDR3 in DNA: TGTGCCAGCAGCCCGGACAGGGGTCAAGAGACCCAGTACTTC.

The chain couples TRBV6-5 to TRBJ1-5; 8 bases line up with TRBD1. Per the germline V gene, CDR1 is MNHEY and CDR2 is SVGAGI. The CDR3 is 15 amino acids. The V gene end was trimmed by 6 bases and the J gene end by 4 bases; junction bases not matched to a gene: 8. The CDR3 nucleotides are TGTGCCAGCAGACGAACAGGGGGTGTAAATCAGCCCCAGCATTTT. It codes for CASRRTGGVNQPQHF.

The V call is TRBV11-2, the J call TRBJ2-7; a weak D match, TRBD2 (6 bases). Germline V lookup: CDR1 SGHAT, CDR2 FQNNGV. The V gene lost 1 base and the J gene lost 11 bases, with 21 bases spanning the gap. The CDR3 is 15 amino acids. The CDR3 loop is CASSLVDGGRSWEYF. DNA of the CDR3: TGTGCCAGCAGCTTAGTTGACGGGGGTCGATCCTGGGAGTACTTC.

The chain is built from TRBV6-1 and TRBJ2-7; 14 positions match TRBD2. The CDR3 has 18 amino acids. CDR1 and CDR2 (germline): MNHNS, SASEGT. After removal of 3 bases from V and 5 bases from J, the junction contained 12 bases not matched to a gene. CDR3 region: CASSDVGLAGGRVDEQYF. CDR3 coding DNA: TGTGCCAGCAGTGATGTCGGACTAGCGGGGGGTCGCGTAGACGAGCAGTACTTC.

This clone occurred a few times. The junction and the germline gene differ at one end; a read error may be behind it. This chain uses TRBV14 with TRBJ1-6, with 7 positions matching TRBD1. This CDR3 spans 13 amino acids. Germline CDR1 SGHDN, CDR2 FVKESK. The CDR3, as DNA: TGTGCCAGCAGCCCAGGGGGTAATACACCCCTCCACTTT. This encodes CASSPGGNTPLHF.

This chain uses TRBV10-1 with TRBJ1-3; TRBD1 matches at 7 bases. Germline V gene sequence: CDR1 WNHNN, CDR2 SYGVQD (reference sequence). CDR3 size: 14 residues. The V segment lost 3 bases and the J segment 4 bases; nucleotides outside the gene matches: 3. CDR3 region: CASSDGTAGNTIYF. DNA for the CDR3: TGCGCCAGCAGTGACGGGACAGCAGGAAACACCATATATTTT.

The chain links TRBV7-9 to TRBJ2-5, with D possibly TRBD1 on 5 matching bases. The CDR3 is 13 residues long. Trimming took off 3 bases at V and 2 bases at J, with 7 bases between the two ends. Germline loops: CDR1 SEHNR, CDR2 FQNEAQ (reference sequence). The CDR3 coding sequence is TGTGCCAGCAGCTTTGGACAACAAGAGACCCAGTACTTC. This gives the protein CASSFGQQETQYF. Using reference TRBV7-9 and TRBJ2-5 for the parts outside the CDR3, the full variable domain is DTGVSQNPRHKITKRGQNVTFRCDPISEHNRLYWYRQTLGQGPEFLTYFQNEAQLEKSRLLSDRFSAERPKGSFSTLEIQRTEQGDSAMYLCASSFGQQETQYFGPGTRLLVL.

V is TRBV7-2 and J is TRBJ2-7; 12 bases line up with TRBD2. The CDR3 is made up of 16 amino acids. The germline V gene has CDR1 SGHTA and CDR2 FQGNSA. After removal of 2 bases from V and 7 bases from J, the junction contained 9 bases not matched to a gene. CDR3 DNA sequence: TGTGCCAGCAGCTTAATGCTAGCGGGGGGGCCCAGGGAGCAGTACGTC. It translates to CASSLMLAGGPREQYV.

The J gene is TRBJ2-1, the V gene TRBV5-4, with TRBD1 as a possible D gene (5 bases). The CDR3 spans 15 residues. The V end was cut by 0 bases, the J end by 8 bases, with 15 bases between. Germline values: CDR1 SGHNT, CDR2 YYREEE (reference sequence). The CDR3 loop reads CASSLVGRVKDEQFF. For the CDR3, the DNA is TGTGCCAGCAGCTTGGTAGGCAGGGTAAAGGATGAGCAGTTCTTC.

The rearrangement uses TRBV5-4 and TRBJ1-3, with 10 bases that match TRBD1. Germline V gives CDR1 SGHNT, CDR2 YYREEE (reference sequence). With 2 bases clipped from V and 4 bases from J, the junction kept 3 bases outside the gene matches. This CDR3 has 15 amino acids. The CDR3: CASSLGTGEGNTIYF. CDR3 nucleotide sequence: TGTGCCAGCAGCTTAGGGACAGGGGAGGGAAACACCATATATTTT.

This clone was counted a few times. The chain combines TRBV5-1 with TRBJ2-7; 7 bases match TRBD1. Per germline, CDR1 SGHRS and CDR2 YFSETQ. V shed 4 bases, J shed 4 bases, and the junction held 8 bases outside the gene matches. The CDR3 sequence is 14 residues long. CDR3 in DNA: TGCGCCAGCAGCCCCTCGACAGGGTTGTACGAGCAGTACTTC. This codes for CASSPSTGLYEQYF.

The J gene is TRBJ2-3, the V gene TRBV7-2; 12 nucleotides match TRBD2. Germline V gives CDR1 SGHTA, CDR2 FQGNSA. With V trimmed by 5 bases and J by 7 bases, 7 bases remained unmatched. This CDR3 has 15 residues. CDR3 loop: CASSATSGGRNTQYF. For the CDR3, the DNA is TGTGCCAGCAGCGCGACTAGCGGGGGCAGGAATACGCAGTATTTT.

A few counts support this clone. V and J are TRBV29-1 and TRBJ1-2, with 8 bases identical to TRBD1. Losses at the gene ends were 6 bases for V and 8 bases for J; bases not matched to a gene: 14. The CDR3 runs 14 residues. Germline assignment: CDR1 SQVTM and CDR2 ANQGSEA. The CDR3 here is CSVDPYGQGWGYTF. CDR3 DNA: TGCAGCGTCGATCCTTACGGACAGGGTTGGGGCTACACCTTC.